The TCR beta chain described here comes from a study of identical twins. This clonotype was counted only a few times. Trimming took 5 bases from V and 8 from J; bases not matched to a gene: 12. The CDR3 totals 18 residues. From germline, CDR1 is SGHAT and CDR2 FQNNGV. TCRdb re-called the 5' RACE reads through MiXCR, storing one row per CDR3 protein. Of about 200,000 distinct CDR3 sequences listed, approximately 7.1% are singletons. The same data also contributed to another study, on T cells expressing NK-cell markers.

V is TRBV11-2 and J is TRBJ2-1, with TRBD2 matching over 16 bases. The source material was CD8+ T cells sorted from blood. The source is a woman younger than 30 in good health. The CDR3 DNA is TGTGCCAGCAGCAAATACTACCGCGGGACTAGCGGGGGGGATGAGCAGTTCTTC. Protein sequence: CASSKYYRGTSGGDEQFF.